The 24 T cell receptor beta chains reported below all come from one sample, sequenced in a study of human T cells and chemical hapten exposure. Time point defined: patch test 1, 2 weeks after DPC sensitization. Stated treatment: therapeutic diphenylcyclopropenone sensitization with weekly scalp DPC. The starting material, unfractionated whole blood, was used for total RNA extraction. One entry per CDR3 protein results from TCRdb running MiXCR on the RACE reads. The sample shows 30,000 to 40,000 distinct CDR3 sequences, around 6.4% of them seen only once. This specimen consisted of whole blood, obtained in connection with sensitization to the hapten diphenylcyclopropenone (DPC). These receptors were collected from a woman aged 25 to 39 with alopecia areata. Some clones in this sample may be carry-over from other donors' samples.

This clonotype was observed a handful of times. The chain combines TRBV6-2 or TRBV6-3 with TRBJ2-7; 8 nucleotides align to TRBD1. Trimming at V came to 8 bases and at J to 6 bases, leaving 27 bases not matched to a gene. Germline values: CDR1 MNHEY, CDR2 SVGEGT. This CDR3 contains 19 residues. CDR3 in DNA: TGTGCCAGCGTTCGACCGATGGGCAGGGGGCTGGGATCTAGCCTCGAGCAGTACTTC. Encoded protein: CASVRPMGRGLGSSLEQYF.

This clonotype was detected only a few times. The rearrangement links TRBV5-6 to TRBJ2-3; 11 bases align to TRBD2. Trimming removed 2 bases from V and 3 bases from J; junction bases left unmatched: 5. This CDR3 contains 16 residues. The germline gives CDR1 SGHDT, CDR2 YYEEEE. The CDR3 region is CASSLPTSGNTDTQYF. DNA of the CDR3: TGTGCCAGCAGCTTACCGACTAGCGGGAATACAGATACGCAGTATTTT.

This clonotype has more than one count but fewer than ten. The rearrangement joins TRBV14 to TRBJ2-3, with 11 bases matching TRBD2. This CDR3 contains 16 residues. CDR1 is SGHDN and CDR2 is FVKESK in the germline V gene. The J segment lost 2 bases and the V segment lost 5 bases, leaving 6 bases of the junction unmatched. In DNA, the CDR3 is TGTGCCAGCAGCACTAGACTAGCGGGGCACACAGATACGCAGTATTTT. Its protein product is CASSTRLAGHTDTQYF.

The gene calls are TRBV28 and TRBJ2-7; D may be TRBD1 (6 bases). CDR3 length: 15 residues. The germline V and J ends were trimmed by 5 bases and 1 base, with 15 bases remaining between them. Germline assignment: CDR1 MDHEN and CDR2 SYDVKM. CDR3 amino acids: CASSDTGLGSYEQYF. The CDR3 DNA sequence: TGTGCCAGCAGTGATACAGGGCTCGGGTCCTACGAGCAGTACTTC.

The V and J genes are TRBV10-3 and TRBJ2-7, with D possibly matching TRBD1 (6 bases). Germline loops: CDR1 ENHRY, CDR2 SYGVKD. The ends were cut back, 8 bases at V and 4 bases at J, with 18 bases in the middle. The CDR3 is 14 amino acids. CDR3 protein: CAIGRDKRPYEQYF. The DNA for the CDR3 is TGTGCCATCGGTCGGGACAAAAGACCTTACGAGCAGTACTTC.

This clonotype was picked up many times. The rearrangement links TRBV5-1 to TRBJ2-7; D is uncertain. CDR3 size: 13 residues. The germline V gene has CDR1 SGHRS and CDR2 YFSETQ. The ends were cut back, 4 bases at V and 3 bases at J, with 11 bases in the middle. The CDR3 DNA follows: TGCGCCAGCAGCCTAGACGCATACTACGAGCAGTACTTC. It specifies CASSLDAYYEQYF.

V is TRBV7-2 and J is TRBJ2-1; either TRBD1 or TRBD2 may fit D (5 bases each). Trimming took off 1 base at V and 0 bases at J, with 13 bases between the two ends. The CDR3 is 17 residues long. In germline, CDR1 is SGHTA, CDR2 FQGNSA. CDR3 loop: CASSLGVGAGSYNEQFF. In DNA form, the CDR3 reads TGTGCCAGCAGCTTAGGGGTAGGGGCGGGCTCCTACAATGAGCAGTTCTTC.

The chain has TRBV12-2 and TRBJ2-7; the DNA was not compared with TRBD1, the D call given in the table. TRBV12-2 is a listed pseudogene. The CDR3 is 17 amino acids. The CDR3 here is CASLRRNRRRLPYEQYF. CDR3 DNA sequence: TGTGCAAGTCTCCGACGTAACAGGCGCCGACTCCCCTACGAGCAGTACTTC.

This clonotype was found a few times. The DNA for the CDR3 is TGTGCCAGCAGGTCCCACAGCACAGATACGCAGTATTTT. It codes for CASRSHSTDTQYF. V usage is TRBV6-5 and J usage is TRBJ2-3; D gene unclear. CDR1 and CDR2 from the germline V gene are MNHEY and SVGAGI. The CDR3 runs 13 residues. Trimming pared 6 bases from V and 0 bases from J, leaving 7 bases between.

The V call is TRBV18, the J call TRBJ2-3; TRBD1 might be the D (6 bases). Trimming shortened V by 2 bases and J by 6 bases, and 9 bases separated the two germline ends. Germline CDR1 reads KGHSH; CDR2 reads LQKENI. The CDR3 extends over 13 amino acids. DNA of the CDR3: TGTGCCAGCTCACCAGACAGGTGGGATACGCAGTATTTT. Amino acids: CASSPDRWDTQYF.

This clonotype was counted a single time. This chain links TRBV30 with TRBJ2-5, with TRBD2 matching 8 bases. Germline assignment: CDR1 GTSNPN and CDR2 SVGIG (reference sequence). V shed 3 bases and J 2 bases; nucleotides not matched to a gene: 8. There are 15 residues in the CDR3. The CDR3 is CAWRLTSEAQETQYF. The CDR3 DNA reads as TGTGCCTGGAGGTTGACTAGCGAAGCTCAAGAGACCCAGTACTTC.

The CDR3 loop is CASSQDPGAPDYGYTF. Here the CDR3 DNA reads TGCGCCAGCAGCCAAGATCCGGGGGCCCCGGACTATGGCTACACCTTC. V gene TRBV4-1 combines with J gene TRBJ1-2; TRBD1 is a possible D gene (6 bases). The CDR3 contains 16 residues. In germline, CDR1 is MGHRA, CDR2 YSYEKL. Deletions cut 0 bases from V and 3 bases from J, with 14 bases between.

This clonotype was observed a handful of times. The rearrangement uses TRBV19 and TRBJ1-5; tentative D call: TRBD1 (6 bases). This CDR3 spans 16 amino acids. Trimming pared 1 base from V and 3 bases from J, leaving 13 bases between. Germline CDR1 reads LNHDA; CDR2 reads SQIVND (reference sequence). CDR3 amino acids: CASSIAWGGLNQPQHF. In nucleotides, the CDR3 is TGTGCCAGTAGTATAGCGTGGGGGGGCCTCAATCAGCCCCAGCATTTT.

Turning to this clonotype: Mismatch with germline at one junction end may stem from a read error. The chain couples TRBV5-1 to TRBJ2-3, with 10 bases lining up with TRBD2. This CDR3 is built from 16 residues. Germline CDR1 reads SGHRS; CDR2 reads YFSETQ. CDR3 in DNA: TGCGCCAGCAGTGATGGACTAGCGGCTACCACAGATATGCAGTATTTT. Its translation is CASSDGLAATTDMQYF.

This clonotype was recorded at least ten times. This rearrangement joins TRBV6-6 to TRBJ1-5; TRBD1 matches 7 bases. This CDR3 has 15 amino acids. Germline CDR1 and CDR2: MNHNY and SVGAGI (reference sequence). Trimming cost V 8 bases and J 0 bases; bases outside gene matches: 7. For the CDR3, the DNA is TGTGCCAGCGACGCACAGGGGATTAGCAATCAGCCCCAGCATTTT. It codes for CASDAQGISNQPQHF.

This clonotype was counted ten times or more. This sequence joins TRBV5-1 and TRBJ2-5, with 10 bases identical to TRBD2. V dropped 4 bases and J dropped 4; count of bases not matched to a gene: 7. Germline assignment: CDR1 SGHRS and CDR2 YFSETQ. The CDR3 runs to 15 residues. The CDR3 loop reads CASSPVLAGVETQYF. Written as DNA, the CDR3 is TGCGCCAGCAGCCCCGTGCTAGCGGGGGTAGAGACCCAGTACTTC.

There are a few counts of this clonotype. The J gene is TRBJ2-7, the V gene TRBV25-1, with 8 bases matching TRBD1. The CDR3 has 14 residues. Germline CDR1 MGHDK, CDR2 SYGVNS. V was pared by 8 bases and J by 0 bases, with 6 bases of the junction left unmatched. The CDR3 coding sequence is TGTGCCAGCCGGGGACAGGCCGACTCCTACGAGCAGTACTTC. Translation: CASRGQADSYEQYF.

This clonotype appeared a few times. The V and J genes are TRBV9 and TRBJ2-3; D ambiguous. The CDR3 is 14 residues long. Per germline, CDR1 SGDLS and CDR2 YYNGEE. The ends were cut back, 0 bases at V and 1 base at J, with 6 bases in the middle. CDR3 bases: TGTGCCAGCAGCGTAGTCTTGGGCACAGATACGCAGTATTTT. Its translation is CASSVVLGTDTQYF.

The sample holds many counts of this clonotype. The chain has TRBV7-2 and TRBJ2-7, with no clear D. Germline CDR1 is SGHTA and CDR2 is FQGNSA. The CDR3 extends over 12 amino acids. With 2 bases removed from V and 0 bases from J, the gap between germline ends came to 2 bases. This CDR3 is CASSLTSYEQYF. For the CDR3, the DNA is TGTGCCAGCAGCTTAACCTCCTACGAGCAGTACTTC.

The chain recombines TRBV2 with TRBJ1-5; TRBD1 matches at 7 bases. The CDR3 consists of 15 residues. V shed 6 bases and J 3 bases; nucleotides not matched to a gene: 8. Per germline, CDR1 SNHLY and CDR2 FYNNEI. The CDR3 is CASRPDRALNQPQHF. The CDR3 DNA is TGTGCCAGCAGACCCGACAGGGCCCTCAATCAGCCCCAGCATTTT.

Many counts were recorded for this clonotype. The chain employs TRBV18 and TRBJ1-1; D is ambiguous. The CDR3 extends over 15 amino acids. Trimming took 3 bases from V and 0 from J, leaving 11 bases between them. Germline loops: CDR1 KGHSH, CDR2 LQKENI. The CDR3 is CASSPRVSVNTEAFF. The CDR3 DNA sequence: TGTGCCAGCTCACCCAGAGTGTCGGTGAACACTGAAGCTTTCTTT.

Turning to this clonotype: At one end, the junction sequence differs from germline, possibly due to a read error. The CDR3 DNA follows: TGTGCCAGCAGTGACTCGACAGGGGGCCGTCATACGAGGAACACCGGGGAGCTGTTTTTT. This encodes CASSDSTGGRHTRNTGELFF. The gene calls are TRBV6-2 or TRBV6-3 and TRBJ2-2; the match to TRBD1 covers 10 bases. Germline lookup yields CDR1 MNHEY and CDR2 SVGEGT. The CDR3 sequence is 20 residues long.

This clonotype has just a few counts. This chain uses TRBV5-1 with TRBJ1-1, with D uncertain. Trimming removed 0 bases from V and 7 bases from J, with 22 bases in between. Germline assignment: CDR1 SGHRS and CDR2 YFSETQ. The CDR3 totals 17 residues. CDR3 sequence (DNA): TGCGCCAGCAGCTTGGGAGCAGGCCCATCCCAAACTGGTGAAGCTTTCTTT. This encodes CASSLGAGPSQTGEAFF.

This chain connects TRBV28 to TRBJ2-3; 10 nucleotides match TRBD2. CDR1 and CDR2 (germline): MDHEN, SYDVKM. The CDR3 is 14 residues long. The V segment lost 9 bases and the J segment 1 base; nucleotides outside the gene matches: 4. The CDR3 nucleotides are TGTGCCAGTACTCTAGCGGGGGGCACAGATACGCAGTATTTT. It translates to CASTLAGGTDTQYF.